This TCR beta chain emerged from a study of T cell responses to AZD1222 COVID-19 vaccine. As to this clone: Its antigen is still unknown.

Using immunoSEQ multiplex PCR, the repertoire was profiled, and TCRdb retains in-frame clones only, with some absent. The sample includes 60,000 to 90,000 clones, 65% to 80% of them seen just once. Germline V gives CDR1 SGHTA, CDR2 FQGNSA. The germline V and J ends were trimmed by 0 bases and 6 bases, with 8 bases remaining between them. The CDR3 is made up of 13 amino acids. General study results and limits: Repertoires in all cases were sampled only once the peak T cell response had passed. Unmutated regions of variants are reportedly targeted by nearly half of spike-specific TCRs. Clonal diversity was possibly underestimated; the donors were predominantly white British and more often female.

The source material was peripheral blood, sampled 28 days after the second dose of the MenACWY control vaccine. The chain recombines TRBV7-2 with TRBJ1-1; no definite D call. The receptor comes from an adult who received the MenACWY meningococcal vaccine as a control. CDR3 in amino acids: CASSLAFGAEAFF. The CDR3 DNA reads TGTGCCAGCAGCTTAGCTTTCGGGGCTGAAGCTTTCTTT.